Listed below are T cell receptor beta chains from one sample, sequenced in a study of blood T cell repertoires in COVID-19. Only in-frame clones appear in the TCRdb table, and some are missing; sequencing was by immunoSEQ multiplex PCR. In the table there are 80,000 or so clones, around nine tenths of which are singletons. Material: peripheral blood. The receptors were sampled from an older woman with acute or convalescent COVID-19. Both conserved end residues are part of each CDR3. Each record gives: CDR3 DNA, CDR3 protein, J gene, D gene, clone size, V gene, CDR3 length. A D gene is named only where the DNA matches it firmly. Part of the rows lack a size; the others show once, few, many or a class for expanded clones.

cdr3_nt: TGTGCCAGCAGTCCCAGCGAGCGGGGGCCGCAAGAGACCCAGTACTTC; cdr3_aa: CASSPSERGPQETQYF; j_call: TRBJ2-5; d_call: TRBD2; clone_size: -; v_call: TRBV6-2/TRBV6-3; cdr3_length: 16
cdr3_nt: TGTGCCAGCAGTGAAGGGGGGGCCAGGGTGGTATCACCCCTCCACTTT; cdr3_aa: CASSEGGARVVSPLHF; j_call: TRBJ1-6; d_call: -; clone_size: -; v_call: TRBV25-1; cdr3_length: 16
cdr3_nt: TGTGCCAGCGCCGGGACTTTCTACGAGCAGTACTTC; cdr3_aa: CASAGTFYEQYF; j_call: TRBJ2-7; d_call: -; clone_size: -; v_call: TRBV12-3/TRBV12-4; cdr3_length: 12
cdr3_nt: TGTGCCAGCTCCCAGAACAGGGATGATGGCTACACCTTC; cdr3_aa: CASSQNRDDGYTF; j_call: TRBJ1-2; d_call: -; clone_size: -; v_call: TRBV18; cdr3_length: 13
cdr3_nt: TGTGCCAGCACCTCCCCCGGGGGCACAGATACGCAGTATTTT; cdr3_aa: CASTSPGGTDTQYF; j_call: TRBJ2-3; d_call: -; clone_size: -; v_call: TRBV28; cdr3_length: 14
cdr3_nt: TGTGCCAGCAGTTTGGGGGGGCAGCGATACAATGAGCAGTTCTTC; cdr3_aa: CASSLGGQRYNEQFF; j_call: TRBJ2-1; d_call: -; clone_size: -; v_call: TRBV27; cdr3_length: 15
cdr3_nt: TGTGCCAGCAGCCCAAACCTCAGTCCGGGGTCGGGCACCGGGGAGCTGTTTTTT; cdr3_aa: CASSPNLSPGSGTGELFF; j_call: TRBJ2-2; d_call: -; clone_size: -; v_call: TRBV5-4; cdr3_length: 18
cdr3_nt: TGTGCCATCAGAGCGGACAGTAGCTTCTATGGCTACACCTTC; cdr3_aa: CAIRADSSFYGYTF; j_call: TRBJ1-2; d_call: -; clone_size: once; v_call: TRBV10-3; cdr3_length: 14
cdr3_nt: TGTGCCAGCAGCTTGGGACTAGCGGGTCCCTACAATGAGCAGTTCTTC; cdr3_aa: CASSLGLAGPYNEQFF; j_call: TRBJ2-1; d_call: TRBD2; clone_size: -; v_call: TRBV5-5; cdr3_length: 16
cdr3_nt: TGTGCCAGCAGCTGGTCGGGTACCTACGAGCAGTACTTC; cdr3_aa: CASSWSGTYEQYF; j_call: TRBJ2-7; d_call: -; clone_size: few; v_call: TRBV7-9; cdr3_length: 13
cdr3_nt: TGTGCCTGGAGTTTGAGGGGGTATGGCTACACCTTC; cdr3_aa: CAWSLRGYGYTF; j_call: TRBJ1-2; d_call: -; clone_size: -; v_call: TRBV30; cdr3_length: 12
cdr3_nt: TGTGCCATCAGTGACAGACAAGAGACCCAGTACTTC; cdr3_aa: CAISDRQETQYF; j_call: TRBJ2-5; d_call: -; clone_size: -; v_call: TRBV10-3; cdr3_length: 12
cdr3_nt: TGCGCCAGCAGCTTGGCCCGGGACAGGGCTTTTACCGGGGAGCTGTTTTTT; cdr3_aa: CASSLARDRAFTGELFF; j_call: TRBJ2-2; d_call: TRBD1; clone_size: -; v_call: TRBV5-1; cdr3_length: 17
cdr3_nt: TGTGCCAGCAGTCAGGACAGGGACACTGAAGCTTTCTTT; cdr3_aa: CASSQDRDTEAFF; j_call: TRBJ1-1; d_call: TRBD1; clone_size: -; v_call: TRBV2; cdr3_length: 13
cdr3_nt: TGCGCCAGCAGCCATCCCGCCGGGAGGGAAGAGACCCAGTACTTC; cdr3_aa: CASSHPAGREETQYF; j_call: TRBJ2-5; d_call: TRBD2; clone_size: -; v_call: TRBV4-1; cdr3_length: 15
cdr3_nt: TGTGCCAGCAGTAAACTAGCGGGAGGTGGAGCAGAGACCCAGTACTTC; cdr3_aa: CASSKLAGGGAETQYF; j_call: TRBJ2-5; d_call: TRBD2; clone_size: -; v_call: TRBV28; cdr3_length: 16
cdr3_nt: TGTGCCACCAGTGGAGCGGCAGCGCATCAGCCCCAGCATTTT; cdr3_aa: CATSGAAAHQPQHF; j_call: TRBJ1-5; d_call: -; clone_size: -; v_call: TRBV24-1; cdr3_length: 14
cdr3_nt: TGTGCCAGCAGCCGAATACCGACAGGGAGAAATTCACCCCTCCACTTT; cdr3_aa: CASSRIPTGRNSPLHF; j_call: TRBJ1-6; d_call: TRBD1; clone_size: once; v_call: TRBV6-2/TRBV6-3; cdr3_length: 16
cdr3_nt: TGTGCCAGCAGCGCAGATAGCAATCAGCCCCAGCATTTT; cdr3_aa: CASSADSNQPQHF; j_call: TRBJ1-5; d_call: -; clone_size: -; v_call: TRBV14; cdr3_length: 13